A single T cell receptor (beta chain) is shown here with its context. The data stem from a study of blood T cell repertoires in COVID-19. CDR1 is MDHEN, CDR2 SYDVKM, per germline. The length of the CDR3 is 17 residues. V lost 5 bases to trimming and J lost 2 bases, with 19 bases between them. In terms of age and location, participants ranged from roughly 18 to 90 years and lived in roughly 22 US areas. Participant-reported clinical history was the basis for cohort assignment. For recovered donors of Cohort 3, there were two negative PCRs, clearance, or symptom resolution. The repertoire was sequenced with immunoSEQ multiplex PCR; TCRdb's copy has only in-frame clones and lacks some. The table has around 330,000 clones, over 85% seen once.

This receptor was obtained from a man aged 55-75 years who had recovered from COVID-19. Sequences were obtained from PBMCs or T cells enriched from blood (not recorded which). The chain joins TRBV28 to TRBJ1-5; D is uncertain. DNA of the CDR3: TGTGCCAGCAGTCCCATAGCCCCCTTACAACGCAATCAGCCCCAGCATTTT. This sequence encodes CASSPIAPLQRNQPQHF.